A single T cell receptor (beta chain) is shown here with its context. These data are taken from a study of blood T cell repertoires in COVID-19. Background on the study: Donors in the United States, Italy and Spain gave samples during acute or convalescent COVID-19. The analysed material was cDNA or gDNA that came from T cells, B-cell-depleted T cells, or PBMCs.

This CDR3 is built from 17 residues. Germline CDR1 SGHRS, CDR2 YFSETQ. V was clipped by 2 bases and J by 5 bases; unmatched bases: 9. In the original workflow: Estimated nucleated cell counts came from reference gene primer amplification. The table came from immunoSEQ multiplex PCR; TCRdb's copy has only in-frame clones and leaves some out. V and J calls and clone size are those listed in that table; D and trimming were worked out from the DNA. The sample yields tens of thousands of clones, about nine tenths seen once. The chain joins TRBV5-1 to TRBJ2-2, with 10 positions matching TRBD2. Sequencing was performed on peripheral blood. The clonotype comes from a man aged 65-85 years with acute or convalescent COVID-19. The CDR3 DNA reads TGCGCCAGCAGCTTCCTGTCTAGCGGGAGCGGAACCGGGGAGCTGTTTTTT. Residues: CASSFLSSGSGTGELFF.